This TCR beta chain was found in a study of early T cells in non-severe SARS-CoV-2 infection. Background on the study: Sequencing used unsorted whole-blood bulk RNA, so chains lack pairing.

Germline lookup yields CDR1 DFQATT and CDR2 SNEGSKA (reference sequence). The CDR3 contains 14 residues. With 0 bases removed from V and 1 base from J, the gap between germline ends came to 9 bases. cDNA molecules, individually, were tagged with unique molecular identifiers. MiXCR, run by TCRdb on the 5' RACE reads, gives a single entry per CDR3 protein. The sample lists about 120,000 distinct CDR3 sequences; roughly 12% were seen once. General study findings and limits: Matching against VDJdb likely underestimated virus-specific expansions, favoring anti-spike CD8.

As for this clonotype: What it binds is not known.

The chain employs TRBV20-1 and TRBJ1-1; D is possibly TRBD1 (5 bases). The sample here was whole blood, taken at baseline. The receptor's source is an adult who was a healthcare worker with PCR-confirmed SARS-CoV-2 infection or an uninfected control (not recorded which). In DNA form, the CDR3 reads TGCAGTGCTAGAGATGGGGCGGAGAACACTGAAGCTTTCTTT. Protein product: CSARDGAENTEAFF.